The clone carrying this T cell receptor (beta chain) was counted once. Its antigen remains unknown. The protocol was immunoSEQ multiplex PCR, while the TCRdb copy is restricted to in-frame clones and leaves out a portion. Of fewer than 600,000 clones in the sample, about nine tenths were seen once. Trimming pared 3 bases from V and 5 bases from J, leaving 10 bases between. CDR1 and CDR2 (germline): MGHRA, YSYEKL. This CDR3 is built from 13 residues. This record belongs to a study of Ad26.COV2.S vaccination and SARS-CoV-2 variants. Findings and limits, study-wide: Spike-specific TCR breadth was greater in vaccine than placebo recipients.

Treatment reported: around 19 received Ad26.COV2.S at low or high dose, single or two shots; roughly five received placebo; per-sample allocation not given. Sampling was performed 63 days after the first vaccine or placebo injection. Wuhan-strain SARS-CoV-2 spike was expressed by the Ad26 vector that made up the vaccine. The sequence came from a person between 18 and 65 years old who received the Ad26.COV2.S COVID-19 vaccine or a placebo. The material sequenced was peripheral blood, taken in a trial of Ad26.COV2.S vaccine versus placebo. The chain combines TRBV4-1 with TRBJ2-5; maybe TRBD2 (6 bases). The CDR3 coding sequence is TGCGCCAGCAGCCAGGGACTGGGTGAGACCCAGTACTTC. It codes for CASSQGLGETQYF.